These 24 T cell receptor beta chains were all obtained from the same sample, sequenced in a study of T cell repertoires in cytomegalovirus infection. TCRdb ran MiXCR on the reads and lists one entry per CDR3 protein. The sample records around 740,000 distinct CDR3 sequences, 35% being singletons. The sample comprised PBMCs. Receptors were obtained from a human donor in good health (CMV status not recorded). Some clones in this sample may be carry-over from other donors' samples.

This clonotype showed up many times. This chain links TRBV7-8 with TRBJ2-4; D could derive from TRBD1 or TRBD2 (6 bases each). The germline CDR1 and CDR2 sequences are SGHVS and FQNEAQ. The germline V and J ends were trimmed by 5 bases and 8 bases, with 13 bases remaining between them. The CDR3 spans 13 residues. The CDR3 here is CASSRGGGDIQYF. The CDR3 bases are TGTGCCAGCAGCAGAGGGGGAGGTGACATTCAGTACTTC. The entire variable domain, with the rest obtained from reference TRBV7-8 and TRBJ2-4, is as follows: GAGVSQSPRYKVAKRGQDVALRCDPISGHVSLFWYQQALGQGPEFLTYFQNEAQLDKSGLPSDRFFAERPEGSVSTLKIQRTQQEDSAVYLCASSRGGGDIQYFGAGTRLSVL.

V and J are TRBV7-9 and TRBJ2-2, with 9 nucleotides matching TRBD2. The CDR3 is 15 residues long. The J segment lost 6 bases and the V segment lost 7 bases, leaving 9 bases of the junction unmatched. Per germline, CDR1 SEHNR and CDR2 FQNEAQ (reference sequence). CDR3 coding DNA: TGTGCCAGCACCGTCCAGCGGGGGGAGGCCGGGGAGCTGTTTTTT. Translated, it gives CASTVQRGEAGELFF.

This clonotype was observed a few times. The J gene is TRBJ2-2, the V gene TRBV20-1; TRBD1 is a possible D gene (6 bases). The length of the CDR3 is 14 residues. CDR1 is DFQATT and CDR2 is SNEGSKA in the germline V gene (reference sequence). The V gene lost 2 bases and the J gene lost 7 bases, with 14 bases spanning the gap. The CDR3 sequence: CSARSLGRGGELFF. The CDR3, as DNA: TGCAGTGCTAGATCCCTAGGCAGGGGCGGGGAGCTGTTTTTT.

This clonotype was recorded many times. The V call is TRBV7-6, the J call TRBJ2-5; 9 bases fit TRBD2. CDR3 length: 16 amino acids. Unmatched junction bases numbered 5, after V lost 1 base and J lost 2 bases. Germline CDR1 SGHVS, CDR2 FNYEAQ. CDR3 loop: CASSLEASGEQETQYF. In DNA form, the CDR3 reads TGTGCCAGCAGCTTAGAAGCTAGCGGGGAGCAAGAGACCCAGTACTTC.

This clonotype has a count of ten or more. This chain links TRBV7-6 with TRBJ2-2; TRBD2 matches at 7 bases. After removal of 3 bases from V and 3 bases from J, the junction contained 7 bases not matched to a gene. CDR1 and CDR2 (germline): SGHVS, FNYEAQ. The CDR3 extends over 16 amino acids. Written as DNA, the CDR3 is TGTGCCAGCAGCTTGGGCGGGAGCTTATACACCGGGGAGCTGTTTTTT. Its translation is CASSLGGSLYTGELFF.

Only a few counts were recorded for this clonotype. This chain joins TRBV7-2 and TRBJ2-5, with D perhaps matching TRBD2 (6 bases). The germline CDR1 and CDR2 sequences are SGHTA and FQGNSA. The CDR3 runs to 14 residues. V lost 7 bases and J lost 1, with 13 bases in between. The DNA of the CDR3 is TGTGCCAGCACCCGGGGGAGGACCCAAGAGACCCAGTACTTC. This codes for CASTRGRTQETQYF.

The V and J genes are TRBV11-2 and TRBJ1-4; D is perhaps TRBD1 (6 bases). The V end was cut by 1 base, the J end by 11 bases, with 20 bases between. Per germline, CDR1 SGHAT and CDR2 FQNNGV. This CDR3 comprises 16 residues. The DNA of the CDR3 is TGTGCCAGCAGCTTAGTTGGGACACGAACTTTACACAAACTGTTTTTT. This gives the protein CASSLVGTRTLHKLFF.

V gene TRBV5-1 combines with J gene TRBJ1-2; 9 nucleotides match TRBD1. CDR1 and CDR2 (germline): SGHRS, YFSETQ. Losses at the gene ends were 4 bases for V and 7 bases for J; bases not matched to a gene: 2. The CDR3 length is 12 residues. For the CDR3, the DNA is TGCGCCAGCAGCGTGGACAGGGGTGGCTACACCTTC. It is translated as CASSVDRGGYTF.

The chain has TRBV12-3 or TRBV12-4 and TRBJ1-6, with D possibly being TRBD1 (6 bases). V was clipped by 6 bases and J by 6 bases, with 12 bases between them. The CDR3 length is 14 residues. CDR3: CASRRDILNSPLHF. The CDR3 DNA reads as TGTGCCAGCAGACGGGACATCCTTAATTCACCCCTCCACTTT.

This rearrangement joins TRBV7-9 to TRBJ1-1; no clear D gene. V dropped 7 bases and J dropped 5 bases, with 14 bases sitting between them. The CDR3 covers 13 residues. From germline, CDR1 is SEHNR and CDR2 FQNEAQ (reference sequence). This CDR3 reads CASMPGRVTEAFF. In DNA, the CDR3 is TGTGCCAGCATGCCCGGGAGGGTGACTGAAGCTTTCTTT.

The DNA of the CDR3 is TGTGCCAGCAGTGAACCAGGGACATCTAACTATGGCTACACCTTC. It specifies CASSEPGTSNYGYTF. The rearrangement uses TRBV2 and TRBJ1-2; a possible D gene is TRBD1 (6 bases). V shed 2 bases and J shed 0 bases, with 10 bases lying between them. The germline gives CDR1 SNHLY, CDR2 FYNNEI. This CDR3 has 15 residues. Full variable domain (rest looked up from reference TRBV2 and TRBJ1-2): EPEVTQTPSHQVTQMGQEVILRCVPISNHLYFYWYRQILGQKVEFLVSFYNNEISEKSEIFDDQFSVERPDGSNFTLKIRSTKLEDSAMYFCASSEPGTSNYGYTFGSGTRLTVV.

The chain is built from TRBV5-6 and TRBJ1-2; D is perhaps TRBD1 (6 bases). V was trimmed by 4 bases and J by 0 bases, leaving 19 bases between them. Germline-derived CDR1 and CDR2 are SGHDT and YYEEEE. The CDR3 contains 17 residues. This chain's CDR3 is CASSRRAVGAANYGYTF. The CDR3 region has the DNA TGTGCCAGCAGCCGGCGGGCAGTGGGGGCAGCTAACTATGGCTACACCTTC.

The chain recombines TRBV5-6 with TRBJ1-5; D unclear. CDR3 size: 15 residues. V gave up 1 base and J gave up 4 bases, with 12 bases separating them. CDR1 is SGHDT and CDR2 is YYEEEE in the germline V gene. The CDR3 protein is CASSLLRVGNQPQHF. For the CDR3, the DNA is TGTGCCAGCAGCTTGCTACGGGTAGGTAATCAGCCCCAGCATTTT.

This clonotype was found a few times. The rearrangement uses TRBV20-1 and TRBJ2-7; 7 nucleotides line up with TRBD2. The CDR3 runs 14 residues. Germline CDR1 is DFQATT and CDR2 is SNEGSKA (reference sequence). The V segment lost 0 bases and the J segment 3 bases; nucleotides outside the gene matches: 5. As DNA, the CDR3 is TGCAGTGCTAGAGAGGTCGCGGGAGTCTACGAGCAGTACTTC. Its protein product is CSAREVAGVYEQYF.

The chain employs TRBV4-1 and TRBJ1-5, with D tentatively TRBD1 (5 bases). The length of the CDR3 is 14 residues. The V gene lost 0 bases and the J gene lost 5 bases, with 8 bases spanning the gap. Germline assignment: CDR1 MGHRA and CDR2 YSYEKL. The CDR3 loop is CASSQEGGDQPQHF. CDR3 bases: TGCGCCAGCAGCCAAGAGGGGGGAGATCAGCCCCAGCATTTT.

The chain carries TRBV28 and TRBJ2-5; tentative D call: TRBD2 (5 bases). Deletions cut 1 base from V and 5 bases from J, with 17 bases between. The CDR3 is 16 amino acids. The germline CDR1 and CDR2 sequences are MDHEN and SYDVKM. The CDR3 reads CASSLSEAGVGETQYF. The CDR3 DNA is TGTGCCAGCAGTTTATCCGAAGCCGGGGTGGGGGAGACCCAGTACTTC.

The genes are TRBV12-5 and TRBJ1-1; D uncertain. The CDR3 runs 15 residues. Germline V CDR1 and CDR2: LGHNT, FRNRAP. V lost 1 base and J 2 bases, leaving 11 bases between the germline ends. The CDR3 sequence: CASGLGQATNTEAFF. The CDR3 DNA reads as TGTGCTAGTGGTTTGGGGCAGGCGACCAACACTGAAGCTTTCTTT. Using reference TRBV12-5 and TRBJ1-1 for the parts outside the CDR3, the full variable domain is DARVTQTPRHKVTEMGQEVTMRCQPILGHNTVFWYRQTMMQGLELLAYFRNRAPLDDSGMPKDRFSAEMPDATLATLKIQPSEPRDSAVYFCASGLGQATNTEAFFGQGTRLTVV.

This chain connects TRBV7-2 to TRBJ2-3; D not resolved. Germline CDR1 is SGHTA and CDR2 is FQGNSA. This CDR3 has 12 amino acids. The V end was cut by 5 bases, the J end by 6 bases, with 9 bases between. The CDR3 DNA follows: TGTGCCAGCAGCCTGCGGTGGGATACGCAGTATTTT. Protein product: CASSLRWDTQYF.

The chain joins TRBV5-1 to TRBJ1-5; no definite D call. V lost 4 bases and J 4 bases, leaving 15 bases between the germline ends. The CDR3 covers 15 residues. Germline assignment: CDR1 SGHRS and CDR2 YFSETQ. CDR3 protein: CASSPLPGGNQPQHF. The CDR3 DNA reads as TGCGCCAGCAGCCCCCTCCCCGGCGGGAATCAGCCCCAGCATTTT.

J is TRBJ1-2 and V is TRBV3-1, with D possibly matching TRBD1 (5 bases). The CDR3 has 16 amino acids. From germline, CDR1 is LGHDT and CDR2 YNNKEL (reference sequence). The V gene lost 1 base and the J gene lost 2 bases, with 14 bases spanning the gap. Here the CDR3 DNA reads TGTGCCAGCAGCCAAGCCGGGAGGGGACCCAACTATGGCTACACCTTC. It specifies CASSQAGRGPNYGYTF.

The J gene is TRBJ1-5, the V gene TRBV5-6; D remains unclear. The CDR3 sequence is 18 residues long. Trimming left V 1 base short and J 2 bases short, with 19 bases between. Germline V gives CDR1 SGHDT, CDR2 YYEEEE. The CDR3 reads CASSLYRAAQVGNQPQHF. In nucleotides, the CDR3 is TGTGCCAGCAGCTTGTACCGGGCAGCGCAGGTTGGCAATCAGCCCCAGCATTTT.

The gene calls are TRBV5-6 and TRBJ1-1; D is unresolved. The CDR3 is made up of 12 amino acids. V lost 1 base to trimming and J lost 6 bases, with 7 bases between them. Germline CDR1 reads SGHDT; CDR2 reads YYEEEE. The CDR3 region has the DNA TGTGCCAGCAGCTTGAACTCGGCTGAAGCTTTCTTT. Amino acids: CASSLNSAEAFF.

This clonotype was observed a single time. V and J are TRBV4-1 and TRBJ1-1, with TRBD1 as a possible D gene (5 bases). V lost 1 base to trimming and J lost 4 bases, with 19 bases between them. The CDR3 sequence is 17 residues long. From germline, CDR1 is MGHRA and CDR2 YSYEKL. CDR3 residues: CASSQGFGGGRITEAFF. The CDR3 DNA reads TGCGCCAGCAGCCAAGGGTTCGGGGGGGGTCGGATCACTGAAGCTTTCTTT.

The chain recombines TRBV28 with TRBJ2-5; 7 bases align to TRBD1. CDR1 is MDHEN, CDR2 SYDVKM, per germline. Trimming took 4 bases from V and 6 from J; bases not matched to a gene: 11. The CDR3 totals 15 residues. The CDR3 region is CASSSPTQGRKTQYF. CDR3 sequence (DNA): TGTGCCAGCAGTTCTCCAACACAGGGGCGCAAGACCCAGTACTTC.